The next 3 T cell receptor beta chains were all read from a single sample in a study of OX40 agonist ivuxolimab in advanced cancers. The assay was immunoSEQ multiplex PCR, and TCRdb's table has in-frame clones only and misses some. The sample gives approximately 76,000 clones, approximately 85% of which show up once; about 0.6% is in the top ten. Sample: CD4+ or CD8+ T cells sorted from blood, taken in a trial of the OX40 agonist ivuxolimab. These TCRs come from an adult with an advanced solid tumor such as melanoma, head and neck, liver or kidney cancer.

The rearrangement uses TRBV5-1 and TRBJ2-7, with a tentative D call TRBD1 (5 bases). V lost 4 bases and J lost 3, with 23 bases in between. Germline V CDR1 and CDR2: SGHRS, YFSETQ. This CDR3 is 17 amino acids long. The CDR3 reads CASSGSLSTATVYEQYF. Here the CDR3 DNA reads TGCGCCAGCAGCGGGTCCCTCTCCACGGCGACAGTCTACGAGCAGTACTTC.

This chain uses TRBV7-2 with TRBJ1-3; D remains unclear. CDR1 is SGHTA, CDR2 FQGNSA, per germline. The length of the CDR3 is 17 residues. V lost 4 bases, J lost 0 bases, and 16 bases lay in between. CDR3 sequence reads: CASSSAHGPSSGNTIYF. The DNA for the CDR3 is TGTGCCAGCAGCTCCGCCCACGGACCGAGCTCTGGAAACACCATATATTTT. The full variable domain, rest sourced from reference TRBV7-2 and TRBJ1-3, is GAGVSQSPSNKVTEKGKDVELRCDPISGHTALYWYRQSLGQGLEFLIYFQGNSAPDKSGLPSDRFSAERTGGSVSTLTIQRTQQEDSAVYLCASSSAHGPSSGNTIYFGEGSWLTVV.

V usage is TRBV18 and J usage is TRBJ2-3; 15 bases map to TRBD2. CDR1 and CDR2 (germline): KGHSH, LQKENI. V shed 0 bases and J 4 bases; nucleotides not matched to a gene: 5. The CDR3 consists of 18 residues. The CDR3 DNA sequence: TGTGCCAGCTCACCACCGGGACTAGCGGGAGGCACGGCAGATACGCAGTATTTT. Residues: CASSPPGLAGGTADTQYF.